This T cell receptor beta chain derives from a study of metastatic and nonmetastatic thyroid tumors. Overall study context: A comparison of repertoires was made across blood and tumor or nodule tissue from malignant and benign thyroid patients. Points from the study as a whole: A significant increase in TCR beta diversity was reportedly seen in malignant thyroid tumors relative to benign nodules, in blood and tumor.

Thyroid surgery was preceded by no treatment in any patient. Per the authors' pipeline: In papillary thyroid cancer, a distant-metastasis classifier was built using CDR3 differences across clinicopathological groups. MiXCR reprocessed the PCR reads for TCRdb. TCRdb, rather than the study authors, made the V and J calls. The sample has fewer than 40,000 clones; about a sixth are singletons. This clone is medium-sized within its sample. Its antigen is not identified. The V gene end was trimmed by 4 bases and the J gene end by 7 bases; junction bases not matched to a gene: 9. Per germline, CDR1 MNHNS and CDR2 SASEGT. This CDR3 spans 15 amino acids.

The sample taken for sequencing was blood. The chain recombines TRBV6-1 with TRBJ2-7; 11 positions match TRBD2. The sequence was collected from a female donor with papillary thyroid cancer or a benign thyroid nodule (not recorded which). Some clones in this sample may be carry-over from other donors' samples. CDR3 nucleotides: TGTGCCAGCAGTGGGTGGCTAGCGGGAGGTGGGGAGCAGTACTTC. It encodes CASSGWLAGGGEQYF.